This T cell receptor (beta chain) was captured by sequencing in a study of technical replicates of blood from several donors. Produced via immunoSEQ multiplex PCR; TCRdb's table is partial and in-frame only. The sample shows around 10,000 clones, approximately 94% of them seen only once. Sequenced material: PBMCs. This TCR was sampled from a human donor in good health.

CDR3 sequence: CASSYGLGEDTEAFF. For the CDR3, the DNA is TGTGCCAGCAGTTACGGGCTGGGGGAGGACACTGAAGCTTTCTTT. The rearrangement uses TRBV6-5 and TRBJ1-1, with a tentative D call TRBD1 (5 bases). V shed 2 bases and J shed 3 bases, with 13 bases lying between them. The CDR3 runs 15 residues. Germline lookup yields CDR1 MNHEY and CDR2 SVGAGI.